One and the same sample provided the 29 T cell receptor beta chains below, sequenced in a study of chemoradiotherapy in HPV16-positive cancers (dated by TCRdb to between 2021 and 2024). To prepare the library, the immunoSEQ multiplex PCR assay was applied. Imported from immuneACCESS, the table was reduced by TCRdb to in-frame sequences with V and J called. These copies leave out some clones; in studies compared against another copy, an unresolved V gene accounts for under half, and the cause of the remainder is not known. This sample comprises 5,500 to 7,000 clones, around 80% of them detected only once. The ten largest make up about two fifths of the sample. This sample was taken from a patient who underwent chemoradiotherapy. The receptors here all came from a human donor with HPV-associated anogenital cancer.

This clone occurred a few times. This sequence joins TRBV7-9 and TRBJ1-5; D gene unclear. CDR1 and CDR2 (germline): SEHNR, FQNEAQ (reference sequence). The CDR3 loop spans 12 amino acids. V lost 5 bases to trimming and J lost 8 bases, with 10 bases between them. CDR3 in DNA: TGTGCCAGCAGCACGCAGCGGGAGCCCCAGCATTTT. Translated: CASSTQREPQHF.

This clone has just a few counts. The chain is built from TRBV2 and TRBJ1-5; 9 bases are a match to TRBD1. Germline loops: CDR1 SNHLY, CDR2 FYNNEI. This CDR3 has 14 residues. V trimming: 4 bases; J trimming: 5 bases; junction bases outside the gene matches: 3. CDR3 nucleotide sequence: TGTGCCAGCAGTGGGGACAGGGAAGATCAGCCCCAGCATTTT. It yields the protein CASSGDREDQPQHF. Supplemented by reference TRBV2 and TRBJ1-5, the full variable domain reads EPEVTQTPSHQVTQMGQEVILRCVPISNHLYFYWYRQILGQKVEFLVSFYNNEISEKSEIFDDQFSVERPDGSNFTLKIRSTKLEDSAMYFCASSGDREDQPQHFGDGTRLSIL.

This chain links TRBV7-2 with TRBJ1-6; D unresolved. The V gene lost 4 bases and the J gene lost 7 bases, with 8 bases spanning the gap. The germline CDR1 and CDR2 sequences are SGHTA and FQGNSA. The CDR3 loop spans 13 amino acids. CDR3 DNA sequence: TGTGCCAGCAGCTCATCAGGAAATTCACCCCTCCACTTT. Translating it yields CASSSSGNSPLHF.

The genes are TRBV4-1 and TRBJ1-5; D might be TRBD1 (5 bases). Trimming cost V 4 bases and J 2 bases, with 12 bases left between them. CDR3 length equals 15 residues. Germline V gene sequence: CDR1 MGHRA, CDR2 YSYEKL. The CDR3 region is CASSLRVGGNQPQHF. DNA of the CDR3: TGCGCCAGCAGCCTCAGGGTTGGGGGCAATCAGCCCCAGCATTTT.

This clone was found a few times. This chain joins TRBV11-2 and TRBJ1-5; no definite D call. The CDR3 spans 14 residues. Germline V gene lookup returns CDR1 SGHAT and CDR2 FQNNGV. V was trimmed by 1 base and J by 8 bases, leaving 12 bases between them. The CDR3: CASSLGNVGKPQHF. CDR3 in DNA: TGTGCCAGCAGCTTAGGGAATGTTGGGAAGCCCCAGCATTTT.

The rearrangement uses TRBV29-1 and TRBJ1-1; D gene uncertain. V was clipped by 4 bases and J by 1 base, with 7 bases between them. The length of the CDR3 is 12 residues. CDR1 is SQVTM, CDR2 ANQGSEA, per germline. This CDR3 is CSVAGSNTEAFF. The CDR3 DNA follows: TGCAGCGTTGCAGGATCGAACACTGAAGCTTTCTTT. The variable domain in full, completed from reference TRBV29-1 and TRBJ1-1, reads SAVISQKPSRDICQRGTSLTIQCQVDSQVTMMFWYRQQPGQSLTLIATANQGSEATYESGFVIDKFPISRPNLTFSTLTVSNMSPEDSSIYLCSVAGSNTEAFFGQGTRLTVV.

The V call is TRBV10-3, the J call TRBJ1-2, with 7 bases lining up with TRBD1. Losses at the gene ends were 7 bases for V and 3 bases for J; bases not matched to a gene: 5. This CDR3 is 13 amino acids long. The germline V gene has CDR1 ENHRY and CDR2 SYGVKD. For the CDR3, the DNA is TGTGCCATCAAAAGGGACAGCCACTATGGCTACACCTTC. Residues: CAIKRDSHYGYTF.

The chain is built from TRBV11-2 and TRBJ1-3; D unclear. Germline-derived CDR1 and CDR2 are SGHAT and FQNNGV. V was trimmed by 3 bases and J by 0 bases, leaving 6 bases between them. The CDR3 is 14 residues long. The DNA of the CDR3 is TGTGCCAGCAGCTTCCCGGGCTCTGGAAACACCATATATTTT. The encoded protein is CASSFPGSGNTIYF. The variable domain in full, completed from reference TRBV11-2 and TRBJ1-3, reads EAGVAQSPRYKIIEKRQSVAFWCNPISGHATLYWYQQILGQGPKLLIQFQNNGVVDDSQLPKDRFSAERLKGVDSTLKIQPAKLEDSAVYLCASSFPGSGNTIYFGEGSWLTVV.

The chain recombines TRBV9 with TRBJ2-3, with TRBD1 matching 9 bases. This CDR3 spans 17 amino acids. V shed 4 bases, J shed 0 bases, and the junction held 9 bases outside the gene matches. CDR1 SGDLS and CDR2 YYNGEE come from the germline V gene. CDR3 sequence reads: CASSPRTGVSSTDTQYF. The CDR3, as DNA: TGTGCCAGCAGCCCCCGGACAGGGGTTTCTAGCACAGATACGCAGTATTTT.

The J gene is TRBJ2-1, the V gene TRBV27, with 7 bases that match TRBD1. Looked up from germline, CDR1 is MNHEY and CDR2 is SMNVEV (reference sequence). The V gene end was trimmed by 6 bases and the J gene end by 3 bases; junction bases not matched to a gene: 8. The CDR3 contains 15 residues. CDR3 protein: CASRLQGSYYNEQFF. In DNA, the CDR3 is TGTGCCAGCAGGCTACAGGGGTCTTACTACAATGAGCAGTTCTTC.

This chain links TRBV6-1 with TRBJ2-1; D possibly corresponds to TRBD2 (5 bases). From germline, CDR1 is MNHNS and CDR2 SASEGT. This CDR3 comprises 13 residues. V shed 3 bases and J shed 10 bases, with 13 bases lying between them. The chain's CDR3 is CASSEPGLWEQFF. CDR3 in DNA: TGTGCCAGCAGTGAGCCTGGACTTTGGGAGCAGTTCTTC.

The genes are TRBV5-1 and TRBJ2-7, with no clear D. Deletions cut 10 bases from V and 1 base from J, with 15 bases between. The CDR3 contains 13 residues. Per the germline V gene, CDR1 is SGHRS and CDR2 is YFSETQ. The DNA of the CDR3 is TGCGCCCCATGTCCCGAATATTCCTACGAGCAGTACTTC. Its protein is CAPCPEYSYEQYF.

The chain has TRBV21-1 and TRBJ2-7; the D call in the table, TRBD2, was not verified against the DNA. TRBV21-1 is a pseudogene. The CDR3 has 16 residues. CDR3 in amino acids: CASSKVLTSAHYEQYF. The CDR3 DNA sequence: TGTGCCAGCAGCAAAGTTCTTACTAGCGCCCACTACGAGCAGTACTTC.

The gene calls are TRBV19 and TRBJ1-3, with D maybe TRBD1 (5 bases). V gave up 5 bases and J gave up 11 bases, with 19 bases separating them. There are 14 residues in the CDR3. Per germline, CDR1 LNHDA and CDR2 SQIVND (reference sequence). Written as DNA, the CDR3 is TGTGCCAGTAGTCTAGGGACCGCCAGCTCACCCATATATTTT. Translated: CASSLGTASSPIYF.

This chain uses TRBV4-3 with TRBJ2-3; 12 nucleotides line up with TRBD2. V gave up 0 bases and J gave up 2 bases; unmatched junction bases: 3. This CDR3 is 17 amino acids long. From germline, CDR1 is LGHNA and CDR2 YSLEER. CDR3 loop: CASSQDPSGGATDTQYF. CDR3 sequence (DNA): TGCGCCAGCAGCCAAGATCCTAGCGGGGGGGCCACAGATACGCAGTATTTT.

V gene TRBV27 combines with J gene TRBJ2-6; D remains ambiguous. With 5 bases removed from V and 5 bases from J, the gap between germline ends came to 22 bases. Germline assignment: CDR1 MNHEY and CDR2 SMNVEV (reference sequence). The CDR3 is 18 residues long. This chain's CDR3 is CASSAHHWLQSRANVLTF. CDR3 in DNA: TGTGCCAGCAGTGCCCATCACTGGCTACAAAGTCGGGCCAACGTCCTGACTTTC.

J is TRBJ1-3 and V is TRBV28; 7 nucleotides agree with TRBD1. CDR3 length: 15 amino acids. V lost 6 bases and J lost 0; bases outside the gene matches: 5. The germline CDR1 and CDR2 sequences are MDHEN and SYDVKM. CDR3 loop: CASSPDRVSGNTIYF. CDR3 DNA sequence: TGTGCCAGCAGCCCAGACAGGGTCTCTGGAAACACCATATATTTT.

CDR3: CASMTGVLSNEQFF. CDR3 coding DNA: TGTGCCTCTATGACCGGCGTTTTAAGCAATGAGCAGTTCTTC. The chain couples TRBV7-9 to TRBJ2-1; D not certain. The germline gives CDR1 SEHNR, CDR2 FQNEAQ (reference sequence). The CDR3 loop spans 14 amino acids. V gave up 11 bases and J gave up 6 bases, with 20 bases separating them.

V is TRBV10-3 and J is TRBJ1-5; 8 bases match TRBD1. Trimming removed 3 bases from V and 0 bases from J; junction bases left unmatched: 10. CDR1 and CDR2 (germline): ENHRY, SYGVKD. This CDR3 is built from 18 residues. The CDR3 region is CAISERQGATYSNQPQHF. The CDR3, as DNA: TGTGCCATCAGTGAAAGGCAGGGGGCGACCTATAGCAATCAGCCCCAGCATTTT.

The chain uses TRBV7-2 and TRBJ2-4, with TRBD1 as a possible D gene (5 bases). The CDR3 length is 14 residues. Deletions cut 4 bases from V and 1 base from J, with 8 bases between. CDR1 is SGHTA, CDR2 FQGNSA, per germline. DNA for the CDR3: TGTGCCAGCAGCTCCAGGGTTGCCAAAAACATTCAGTACTTC. Amino acids: CASSSRVAKNIQYF.

This clone was seen a handful of times. The rearrangement uses TRBV5-1 and TRBJ1-2; 10 positions agree with TRBD1. The CDR3 length is 15 residues. CDR1 and CDR2 (germline): SGHRS, YFSETQ. Trimming took 4 bases from V and 8 from J; bases not matched to a gene: 11. The CDR3 loop is CASSTTGGASGGYTF. DNA for the CDR3: TGCGCCAGCAGCACGACAGGGGGCGCTTCGGGGGGCTACACCTTC.

This chain uses TRBV5-4 with TRBJ1-2, with 7 bases fitting TRBD1. Germline trimming cut 0 bases from V and 7 bases from J; bases unmatched to any gene: 3. The CDR3 consists of 13 residues. Germline CDR1 and CDR2: SGHNT and YYREEE (reference sequence). In nucleotides, the CDR3 is TGTGCCAGCAGCTTGGAGGGGGCGAGTGGCTACACCTTC. Protein: CASSLEGASGYTF.

The sample holds one count of this clone. The CDR3 DNA reads TGTGCCCTCTTCCCGGGACTAGTTCCGGAGACCCAGTACTTC. Its protein is CALFPGLVPETQYF. V is TRBV30 and J is TRBJ2-5; 8 bases are shared with TRBD2. CDR1 and CDR2 from the germline V gene are GTSNPN and SVGIG (reference sequence). V trimming: 8 bases; J trimming: 5 bases; junction bases outside the gene matches: 13. The CDR3 totals 14 residues.

The chain carries TRBV9 and TRBJ1-6, with D uncertain. The germline gives CDR1 SGDLS, CDR2 YYNGEE. The CDR3 covers 13 residues. Trimming took off 0 bases at V and 8 bases at J, with 6 bases between the two ends. The CDR3 region is CASSVGRDSPLHF. For the CDR3, the DNA is TGTGCCAGCAGCGTAGGGAGGGATTCACCCCTCCACTTT.

The chain joins TRBV2 to TRBJ2-6; perhaps TRBD2 as D (5 bases). The CDR3 consists of 14 residues. V lost 6 bases, J lost 2 bases, and 8 bases lay in between. CDR1 and CDR2 from the germline V gene are SNHLY and FYNNEI. CDR3 bases: TGTGCCAGCAGGACTAATACTGGGGCCAACGTCCTGACTTTC. Its translation is CASRTNTGANVLTF.

This sequence joins TRBV9 and TRBJ1-2; D is uncertain. The germline V and J ends were trimmed by 3 bases and 6 bases, with 18 bases remaining between them. The V gene's germline CDR1 is SGDLS and CDR2 YYNGEE. This CDR3 has 15 amino acids. DNA for the CDR3: TGTGCCAGCAGCGCCTCCAGCCAGACGCTTGATGGCTACACCTTC. Protein product: CASSASSQTLDGYTF.

The V call is TRBV2, the J call TRBJ1-2, with D perhaps matching TRBD1 (5 bases). The CDR3 is 15 amino acids. The germline V and J ends were trimmed by 2 bases and 2 bases, with 12 bases remaining between them. CDR1 is SNHLY, CDR2 FYNNEI, per germline. As DNA, the CDR3 is TGTGCCAGCAGTGAATTGGCAGGGTTCAACTATGGCTACACCTTC. It encodes CASSELAGFNYGYTF.

The V and J genes are TRBV11-1 and TRBJ2-3; D gene uncertain. Germline CDR1 and CDR2: SGHAT and FQDESV (reference sequence). The V end lost 1 base, the J end lost 5 bases, and 7 bases lay between the germline ends. The CDR3 length is 13 residues. The CDR3 reads CASSLVGIDTQYF. DNA of the CDR3: TGTGCCAGCAGCTTAGTCGGAATAGATACGCAGTATTTT. The whole variable domain, remainder taken from reference TRBV11-1 and TRBJ2-3, is EAEVAQSPRYKITEKSQAVAFWCDPISGHATLYWYRQILGQGPELLVQFQDESVVDDSQLPKDRFSAERLKGVDSTLKIQPAELGDSAMYLCASSLVGIDTQYFGPGTRLTVL.

This chain uses TRBV9 with TRBJ2-1, with no clear D. Germline CDR1 is SGDLS and CDR2 is YYNGEE. This CDR3 comprises 15 residues. V dropped 2 bases and J dropped 2 bases, with 11 bases sitting between them. The CDR3 region is CASSVEWKTYNEQFF. The CDR3 region has the DNA TGTGCCAGCAGCGTGGAGTGGAAGACCTACAATGAGCAGTTCTTC.